The 12 T cell receptor beta chains below all came from one sample that was sequenced in a study of cytomegalovirus exposure and HLA in healthy donors. 60 Vbeta and 13 Jbeta primers were used in PCR. The table came from immunoSEQ multiplex PCR; TCRdb's copy has only in-frame clones and leaves some out. This table lists over 100,000 clones. The sequenced sample was PBMCs. The receptors derive from a man aged 40-49 years in good health and CMV-seropositive.

V gene TRBV19 combines with J gene TRBJ1-1, with 7 bases aligning to TRBD1. V was pared by 10 bases and J by 10 bases, with 15 bases of the junction left unmatched. The germline gives CDR1 LNHDA, CDR2 SQIVND (reference sequence). This CDR3 contains 13 residues. Here the CDR3 reads CATLQLVTGAAFF. DNA of the CDR3: TGTGCCACCTTACAGTTAGTTACAGGGGCAGCTTTCTTT. Drawing the rest from reference TRBV19 and TRBJ1-1, the complete variable domain is DGGITQSPKYLFRKEGQNVTLSCEQNLNHDAMYWYRQDPGQGLRLIYYSQIVNDFQKGDIAEGYSVSREKKESFPLTVTSAQKNPTAFYLCATLQLVTGAAFFGQGTRLTVV.

The rearrangement uses TRBV2 and TRBJ2-1; TRBD2 aligns across 8 bases. Germline loops: CDR1 SNHLY, CDR2 FYNNEI. The CDR3 has 16 residues. J was trimmed by 8 bases and V by 7 bases; bases with no gene match: 16. The chain's CDR3 is CASKRTSGLAPHEQFF. CDR3 coding DNA: TGTGCCAGCAAGCGAACCTCCGGACTAGCTCCCCATGAGCAGTTCTTC.

The V and J genes are TRBV6-5 and TRBJ2-3; TRBD2 is a possible D gene (5 bases). V lost 8 bases to trimming and J lost 13 bases, with 16 bases between them. The CDR3 is made up of 11 amino acids. The germline V gene has CDR1 MNHEY and CDR2 SVGAGI. The CDR3 is CASRATHGEYF. The CDR3 DNA reads TGTGCCAGCCGGGCGACCCACGGGGAGTATTTT.

The chain uses TRBV21-1 and TRBJ2-7; the table's D call, TRBD1, was not checked against the DNA. TRBV21-1 is an annotated pseudogene. The CDR3 has 16 residues. The DNA of the CDR3 is TGTGCCAGCAGCAACTCGCCGGGACACCCCTCCTACGAGCAGTACTTC. This sequence encodes CASSNSPGHPSYEQYF.

This sequence joins TRBV9 and TRBJ2-1; 7 nucleotides align to TRBD1. CDR1 SGDLS and CDR2 YYNGEE come from the germline V gene. The junction had 7 bases not matched to a gene; V was cut back by 3 bases and J by 7 bases. This CDR3 has 14 residues. The CDR3: CASSDRDSRNEQFF. In DNA, the CDR3 is TGTGCCAGCAGCGACCGGGACAGCCGAAATGAGCAGTTCTTC.

The rearrangement joins TRBV19 to TRBJ1-1; no clear D. Germline CDR1 LNHDA, CDR2 SQIVND (reference sequence). The CDR3 consists of 13 residues. V was pared by 3 bases and J by 5 bases, with 10 bases between. This CDR3 reads CASSMGPDTEAFF. CDR3 bases: TGTGCCAGTAGTATGGGCCCAGATACTGAAGCTTTCTTT. Complete variable domain (other parts from reference TRBV19 and TRBJ1-1): DGGITQSPKYLFRKEGQNVTLSCEQNLNHDAMYWYRQDPGQGLRLIYYSQIVNDFQKGDIAEGYSVSREKKESFPLTVTSAQKNPTAFYLCASSMGPDTEAFFGQGTRLTVV.

The V call is TRBV6-6, the J call TRBJ2-7, with a weak D call TRBD1 (6 bases). Germline CDR1 reads MNHNY; CDR2 reads SVGAGI (reference sequence). V dropped 5 bases and J dropped 2 bases, with 7 bases sitting between them. This CDR3 has 12 residues. CDR3 protein: CASSTGTYEQYF. The CDR3 DNA follows: TGTGCCAGCAGTACAGGGACCTACGAGCAGTACTTC.

The chain uses TRBV6-6 and TRBJ2-1; D not resolved. This CDR3 region has 14 residues. The germline gives CDR1 MNHNY, CDR2 SVGAGI (reference sequence). Trimming cost V 4 bases and J 4 bases, with 11 bases left between them. CDR3 in DNA: TGTGCCAGCAGTTTTCTAGGTCGTTACAATGAGCAGTTCTTC. Protein sequence: CASSFLGRYNEQFF.

This rearrangement joins TRBV15 to TRBJ2-2; 9 bases agree with TRBD2. Germline assignment: CDR1 LNHNV and CDR2 YYDKDF (reference sequence). The CDR3 covers 17 residues. Germline trimming cut 2 bases from V and 0 bases from J; bases unmatched to any gene: 4. The CDR3 protein is CATSRLAGVANTGELFF. CDR3 nucleotides: TGTGCCACCAGCAGATTAGCGGGAGTAGCGAACACCGGGGAGCTGTTTTTT.

V and J are TRBV28 and TRBJ2-1; 11 nucleotides line up with TRBD2. The CDR3 is 15 residues long. CDR1 and CDR2 from the germline V gene are MDHEN and SYDVKM. Losses at the gene ends were 5 bases for V and 12 bases for J; bases not matched to a gene: 12. In DNA, the CDR3 is TGTGCCAGCAGTCCCGTCACTAGCGGGAGAGGTACGCAGTTCTTC. This gives the protein CASSPVTSGRGTQFF.

This chain uses TRBV11-1 with TRBJ1-2; D unclear. V lost 1 base and J 2 bases, leaving 8 bases between the germline ends. The CDR3 spans 14 residues. Per germline, CDR1 SGHAT and CDR2 FQDESV (reference sequence). The CDR3 sequence: CASSLVRSNYGYTF. CDR3 DNA sequence: TGTGCCAGCAGCTTAGTCAGGTCGAACTATGGCTACACCTTC.

This chain joins TRBV7-8 and TRBJ2-1; TRBD1 is a possible D gene (5 bases). The CDR3 is 12 amino acids. Germline V gene sequence: CDR1 SGHVS, CDR2 FQNEAQ. The V and J ends lost 3 bases and 6 bases respectively, with 6 bases between them. As DNA, the CDR3 is TGTGCCAGCAGCTTCCAGGGCAATGAGCAGTTCTTC. Protein: CASSFQGNEQFF. Full variable domain (rest looked up from reference TRBV7-8 and TRBJ2-1): GAGVSQSPRYKVAKRGQDVALRCDPISGHVSLFWYQQALGQGPEFLTYFQNEAQLDKSGLPSDRFFAERPEGSVSTLKIQRTQQEDSAVYLCASSFQGNEQFFGPGTRLTVL.